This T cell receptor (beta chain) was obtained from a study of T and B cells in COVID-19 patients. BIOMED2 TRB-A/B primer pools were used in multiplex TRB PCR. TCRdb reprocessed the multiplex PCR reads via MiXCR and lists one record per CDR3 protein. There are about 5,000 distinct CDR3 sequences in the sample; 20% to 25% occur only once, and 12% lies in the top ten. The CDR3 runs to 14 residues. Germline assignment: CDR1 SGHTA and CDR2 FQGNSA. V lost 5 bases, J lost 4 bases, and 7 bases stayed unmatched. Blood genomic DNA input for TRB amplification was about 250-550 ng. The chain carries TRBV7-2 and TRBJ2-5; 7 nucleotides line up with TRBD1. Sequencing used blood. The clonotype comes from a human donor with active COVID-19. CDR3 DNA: TGTGCCAGCAGCGCCCGGACAGGTACAGAGACCCAGTACTTC. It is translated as CASSARTGTETQYF. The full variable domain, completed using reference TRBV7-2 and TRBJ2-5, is GAGVSQSPSNKVTEKGKDVELRCDPISGHTALYWYRQSLGQGLEFLIYFQGNSAPDKSGLPSDRFSAERTGGSVSTLTIQRTQQEDSAVYLCASSARTGTETQYFGPGTRLLVL.